This is a list of T cell receptor beta chains from one sample in a study of blood T cell repertoires in COVID-19. TCRdb's table, derived via immunoSEQ multiplex PCR, lists solely in-frame clones and lacks some. The sample consists of under 40,000 clones, around 95% of them appearing once. The material sequenced was peripheral blood. The receptors come from a human donor with active COVID-19. The donor label of this sample is uncertain. The CDR3 runs from the conserved cysteine through the conserved F or W. Each record gives: clone size, D gene, J gene, V gene, CDR3 length, CDR3 protein, CDR3 DNA. A D gene is named only where the DNA matches it firmly. Where a row states a size, it is once, few, many or the class of an expanded clone; other rows omit it.

NA | TRBD2 | TRBJ2-7 | TRBV19 | 19 | CASSIFGRTSGKSSYEQYF | TGTGCCAGTAGTATATTCGGGAGGACTAGCGGGAAGAGCTCCTACGAGCAGTACTTC
NA | NA | TRBJ1-1 | TRBV7-8 | 15 | CASSLVGFSVTEAFF | TGTGCCAGCAGCTTAGTTGGCTTTAGCGTCACTGAAGCTTTCTTT
NA | TRBD1 | TRBJ2-7 | TRBV19 | 14 | CAGMDRARCYEQYF | TGTGCCGGAATGGACAGGGCTCGGTGCTACGAGCAGTACTTC
NA | TRBD1 | TRBJ2-2 | TRBV6-5 | 14 | CASSLNRGQGELFF | TGTGCCAGCAGCCTAAACAGGGGGCAAGGGGAGCTGTTTTTT
NA | NA | TRBJ2-3 | TRBV19 | 14 | CASSIDSRGDTQYF | TGTGCCAGTAGTATCGACAGTCGTGGGGATACGCAGTATTTT
NA | NA | TRBJ2-1 | TRBV19 | 14 | CASSRDAGYNEQFF | TGTGCCAGTAGTAGGGACGCGGGGTACAATGAGCAGTTCTTC
NA | TRBD2 | TRBJ2-7 | TRBV20-1 | 18 | CSASSSGLAGGQSYEQYF | TGCAGTGCCAGTTCCTCGGGACTAGCGGGGGGACAATCCTACGAGCAGTACTTC
once | NA | TRBJ1-1 | TRBV6-5 | 13 | CASRPQENTEAFF | TGTGCCAGCAGGCCACAGGAGAACACTGAAGCTTTCTTT
NA | NA | TRBJ1-2 | TRBV3-1/TRBV3-2 | 12 | CASGTIDYGYTF | TGTGCCAGCGGGACAATTGACTATGGCTACACCTTC
NA | TRBD2 | TRBJ2-7 | TRBV9 | 18 | CASTETGTSGSTWREQYF | TGTGCCAGCACTGAAACAGGGACTAGCGGGAGTACATGGCGTGAGCAGTACTTC
NA | TRBD1 | TRBJ1-5 | TRBV6-1 | 15 | CASSEARQGGQPQHF | TGTGCCAGCAGTGAAGCTAGGCAGGGGGGACAGCCCCAGCATTTT
NA | NA | TRBJ2-5 | TRBV9 | 15 | CASSALGGAGETQYF | TGTGCCAGCAGCGCCCTAGGTGGAGCTGGAGAGACCCAGTACTTC
NA | NA | TRBJ1-1 | TRBV10-2 | 15 | CASSESLTGGTEAFF | TGCGCCAGCAGTGAGTCCTTGACAGGTGGGACTGAAGCTTTCTTT
NA | TRBD1 | TRBJ1-5 | TRBV19 | 15 | CASQADRGLNQPQHF | TGTGCCAGTCAGGCGGACAGGGGACTCAATCAGCCCCAGCATTTT
NA | NA | TRBJ2-7 | TRBV5-4 | 14 | CASSAGQRWGEQYF | TGTGCCAGCAGCGCCGGACAGAGATGGGGCGAGCAGTACTTC
NA | NA | TRBJ2-7 | TRBV6-1 | 15 | CASSELTLATYEQYF | TGTGCCAGCAGTGAACTAACGCTAGCTACCTACGAGCAGTACTTC
NA | NA | TRBJ1-2 | TRBV28 | 14 | CASSLSQGNYGYTF | TGTGCCAGCAGTTTAAGTCAGGGGAACTATGGCTACACCTTC
NA | TRBD1 | TRBJ2-3 | TRBV4-3 | 15 | CASSHATGSPDTQYF | TGCGCCAGCAGCCACGCGACAGGGAGCCCAGATACGCAGTATTTT
NA | NA | TRBJ2-6 | TRBV24-1 | 15 | CATSDLPRGPNVLTF | TGTGCCACCAGTGATCTCCCCAGGGGTCCCAACGTCCTGACTTTC
NA | TRBD1 | TRBJ2-7 | TRBV6-5 | 15 | CASSYSRAGGYEQYF | TGTGCCAGCAGTTACTCGAGGGCAGGGGGCTACGAGCAGTACTTC
NA | TRBD1 | TRBJ2-7 | TRBV19 | 12 | CATLQGAGEQYF | TGTGCCACCCTACAGGGGGCGGGCGAGCAGTACTTC
NA | TRBD2 | TRBJ2-3 | TRBV4-1 | 15 | CASSRQGTRTDTQYF | TGCGCCAGCAGCCGCCAGGGGACTAGAACAGATACGCAGTATTTT
NA | NA | TRBJ2-6 | TRBV4-1 | 16 | CASSQEGGTGANVLTF | TGCGCCAGCAGCCAAGAAGGAGGGACTGGGGCCAACGTCCTGACTTTC
NA | TRBD2 | TRBJ2-1 | TRBV9 | 17 | CASSSRTSGSHVNEQFF | TGTGCCAGCAGCTCTCGGACTAGCGGGTCGCACGTCAATGAGCAGTTCTTC
NA | NA | TRBJ1-3 | TRBV5-4 | 17 | CASSPFGRGGSGNTIYF | TGTGCCAGCAGCCCTTTCGGCAGGGGTGGATCTGGAAACACCATATATTTT
NA | NA | TRBJ2-1 | TRBV6-4 | 15 | CASSALLVSANEQFF | TGTGCCAGCAGTGCCCTACTAGTTTCCGCCAATGAGCAGTTCTTC
NA | TRBD1 | TRBJ1-2 | TRBV4-1 | 15 | CASSQGTGANYGYTF | TGCGCCAGCAGCCAGGGGACAGGGGCTAACTATGGCTACACCTTC
NA | TRBD1 | TRBJ2-7 | TRBV5-1 | 14 | CASSSRDRSYEQYF | TGCGCCAGCAGCTCCCGGGACAGGTCCTACGAGCAGTACTTC
NA | TRBD1 | TRBJ1-1 | TRBV12-5 | 14 | CASGRDSENTEAFF | TGTGCTAGTGGTCGGGACAGCGAGAACACTGAAGCTTTCTTT
once | TRBD2 | TRBJ2-7 | TRBV6-2/TRBV6-3 | 15 | CASSYSSGLAYEQYF | TGTGCCAGCAGTTACTCTTCGGGACTAGCCTACGAGCAGTACTTC
NA | NA | TRBJ2-5 | TRBV5-3 | 12 | CARSLSQETQYF | TGTGCCAGAAGCTTGTCACAAGAGACCCAGTACTTC
NA | NA | TRBJ2-2 | TRBV24-1 | 14 | CATSDYQGTGELFF | TGTGCCACCAGCGACTATCAGGGGACCGGGGAGCTGTTTTTT
NA | NA | TRBJ1-1 | TRBV19 | 14 | CASNFGRGQPEAFF | TGTGCCAGTAACTTCGGCAGGGGACAACCTGAAGCTTTCTTT
NA | NA | TRBJ2-1 | TRBV2 | 15 | CASSEDRGGYNEQFF | TGTGCCAGCAGTGAAGACAGGGGGGGATACAATGAGCAGTTCTTC
NA | NA | TRBJ2-3 | TRBV28 | 15 | CASSPPGSLSDTQYF | TGTGCCAGCAGTCCCCCCGGGAGTTTATCCGATACGCAGTATTTT